The T cell receptor (beta chain) under discussion was sequenced for a study of CD8 T cells in ankylosing spondylitis. Notes on the study in general: Relatively scarce in peripheral blood, disease-linked clones were CD8+. Ankylosing spondylitis blood seemed to carry a telltale TCR beta motif made of eight or nine highly homologous variants. Reports of some motif variants in reactive arthritis synovial fluid and blood predate this one. Reportedly, significant enrichment of disease-linked clones occurred in matched ankylosing spondylitis synovial fluid.

This clonotype was observed a handful of times. Its antigen is still unknown. The CDR3 consists of 12 residues. CDR1 and CDR2 (germline): SGHVS, FQNEAQ. Trimming took off 1 base at V and 5 bases at J, with 3 bases between the two ends. Construction of TCR beta libraries was performed using quantitative 5'-RACE with molecular barcodes. Via MiXCR, TCRdb re-called the 5' RACE reads, giving one row per CDR3 protein. The sample records approximately 140,000 distinct CDR3 sequences, roughly a sixth being singletons. This receptor was taken from a male donor with ankylosing spondylitis. This chain links TRBV7-8 with TRBJ2-1; D is undetermined. Sequencing used blood, either unsorted or a sorted T cell fraction (not recorded which). In nucleotides, the CDR3 is TGTGCCAGCAGCTTAGTTAACAATGAGCAGTTCTTC. It is translated as CASSLVNNEQFF. Based on the CDR3 plus reference TRBV7-8 and TRBJ2-1, the full variable domain is GAGVSQSPRYKVAKRGQDVALRCDPISGHVSLFWYQQALGQGPEFLTYFQNEAQLDKSGLPSDRFFAERPEGSVSTLKIQRTQQEDSAVYLCASSLVNNEQFFGPGTRLTVL.